The rows below give T cell receptor beta chains drawn from one sample of a study of T cells in Graves' hyperthyroidism and ophthalmopathy. MiXCR, applied by TCRdb to the multiplex PCR reads, yields one record per CDR3 protein. The sample lists roughly 250,000 distinct CDR3 sequences, around 20% occurring once. The sequencing input was blood. All receptors come from a man aged 30-40 years with Graves' ophthalmopathy. CDR3s include the opening cysteine and the closing phenylalanine or tryptophan. The D gene is left open where the match is weak. Clone size, where shown, is once, few, many, or a class for clones that have expanded.

V gene	clone size	D gene	J gene	CDR3 protein	CDR3 DNA
TRBV24-1	few	-	TRBJ2-6	CATNESQDRTFLSGANVLTF	TGTGCCACCAACGAAAGCCAAGACAGGACCTTTTTATCAGGGGCCAACGTCCTGACTTTC
TRBV12-3/TRBV12-4	-	-	TRBJ1-1	CASSPLRGRITEAFF	TGTGCCAGCAGCCCACTCCGGGGACGGATCACTGAAGCTTTCTTT
TRBV20-1	few	-	TRBJ1-3	CSARAGLSGNTIYF	TGCAGTGCTAGGGCCGGGCTCTCTGGAAACACCATATATTTT
TRBV20-1	-	TRBD2	TRBJ2-5	CSVEILAGGHETQYF	TGCAGCGTTGAGATCCTAGCGGGAGGGCACGAGACCCAGTACTTC
TRBV5-1	few	TRBD2	TRBJ2-1	CASSLRAGVKNEQFF	TGCGCCAGCAGCTTGCGGGCGGGAGTGAAGAATGAGCAGTTCTTC
TRBV28	-	TRBD2	TRBJ2-1	CASSSSGRVEGNEQFF	TGTGCCAGCAGTTCTAGCGGGAGGGTGGAGGGCAATGAGCAGTTCTTC
TRBV9	once	-	TRBJ1-2	CASSPGHTTGNYGYTF	TGTGCCAGCAGCCCGGGACACACTACTGGTAACTATGGCTACACCTTC
TRBV27	few	TRBD1	TRBJ2-7	CASRPRTGTAYEQYF	TGTGCCAGCAGACCCCGGACAGGGACGGCATACGAGCAGTACTTC
TRBV30	-	-	TRBJ1-2	CAWSDSGRGYTF	TGTGCCTGGAGTGACTCAGGGAGAGGCTACACCTTC
TRBV20-1	-	-	TRBJ1-1	CSAKPGAGNTEAFF	TGCAGTGCTAAGCCAGGGGCTGGGAACACTGAAGCTTTCTTT
TRBV5-6	-	-	TRBJ1-2	CASSLGQATYGYTF	TGTGCCAGCAGCTTGGGCCAAGCCACCTATGGCTACACCTTC